Listed here is a single TCR beta chain. Per the germline V gene, CDR1 is MDHEN and CDR2 is SYDVKM. Trimming pared 1 base from V and 2 bases from J, leaving 5 bases between. CDR3 size: 13 residues. These data are taken from a study of T cell changes during pregnancy in multiple sclerosis. The protocol was immunoSEQ multiplex PCR, while the TCRdb copy is restricted to in-frame clones and leaves out a portion. In the table there are 35,000 to 50,000 clones, about 89% of which are singletons. This clonotype was sampled from a female donor with multiple sclerosis, enrolled in a pregnancy study. This rearrangement joins TRBV28 to TRBJ1-2; D not certain. The sample consisted of CD4+ T cells from peripheral blood mononuclear cells, taken after pregnancy. CDR3 region: CASSLLVNYGYTF. The CDR3 DNA sequence: TGTGCCAGCAGTTTATTAGTAAACTATGGCTACACCTTC.